These T cell receptor beta chains were read from a single sample in a study of identical twins. TCRdb used MiXCR to reprocess the 5' RACE reads, holding one entry per CDR3 protein. Found here are around 370,000 distinct CDR3 sequences, approximately 8.8% of them singletons; the top ten hold roughly 8.9%. The sample consisted of naive T cells sorted from blood. These receptors were collected from a woman aged 45-65 years in good health. CDR3s include the opening cysteine and the closing phenylalanine or tryptophan. D genes are given only for firm matches. The size entry is marked missing in some rows and otherwise reads once, few, many or a size class.

TRBV24-1	-	many	TRBJ2-3	TGTGCCACCAGTGATTATGCAGTCTCTGGCACAGATACGCAGTATTTT	CATSDYAVSGTDTQYF
TRBV7-6	TRBD2	-	TRBJ2-1	TGTGCCAGCAGCTTAGCGCTAAAGAAGAGCGGGAGGGCCCAATCCTACAATGAGCAGTTCTTC	CASSLALKKSGRAQSYNEQFF
TRBV6-6	-	once	TRBJ1-5	TGTGCCAGCAGTTACTCGAGTAAGGGTCAGCCCCAGCATTTT	CASSYSSKGQPQHF
TRBV25-1	TRBD2	-	TRBJ2-1	TGTGCCAGCAGTCGCTCGGGGGAACTAGCGGGAGCTGAGCAGTTCTTC	CASSRSGELAGAEQFF
TRBV6-5	TRBD1	few	TRBJ1-1	TGTGCCAGCAGTTACGACAGGGTCGGGACTGAAGCTTTCTTT	CASSYDRVGTEAFF
TRBV7-3	-	-	TRBJ2-1	TGTGCCAGCAGCTTGCTGGGGGGCGGGTTTTACAATGAGCAGTTCTTC	CASSLLGGGFYNEQFF
TRBV20-1	TRBD2	few	TRBJ2-5	TGCAGTGCTAGGCTAGCGGGCCAAGAGACCCAGTACTTC	CSARLAGQETQYF
TRBV29-1	-	-	TRBJ2-5	TGCAGCGTTGAGCACAGACTCCAAGAGACCCAGTACTTC	CSVEHRLQETQYF
TRBV7-9	TRBD2	few	TRBJ2-1	TGTGCCAGCAGCTACTGGGGAGCGGGAGTGAATGAGCAGTTCTTC	CASSYWGAGVNEQFF
TRBV29-1	-	-	TRBJ1-3	TGCAGCGTTGAGGGTAGAAGGTCCGGAAACACCATATATTTT	CSVEGRRSGNTIYF
TRBV5-1	TRBD1	-	TRBJ1-1	TGCACCAGCAGCAAAACCGGGACAGGGATGAACACTGAAGCTTTCTTT	CTSSKTGTGMNTEAFF
TRBV20-1	-	-	TRBJ2-5	TGCAGTGCCAAACCAAAGCGGGACAGATTCCAAGAGACCCAGTACTTC	CSAKPKRDRFQETQYF
TRBV9	-	few	TRBJ1-2	TGTGCCAGCAGCCCCGAGCACGGCACCTATGGCTACACCTTC	CASSPEHGTYGYTF
TRBV7-9	-	-	TRBJ2-1	TGTGCCAGCAGCCCAGGGCCGCTAGGGAAGTCCTACAATGAGCAGTTCTTC	CASSPGPLGKSYNEQFF
TRBV12-3/TRBV12-4	TRBD2	many	TRBJ2-3	TGTGCCAGCAGGTCCAGACTAGCGGGAGGTCATACGCAGTATTTT	CASRSRLAGGHTQYF
TRBV5-1	TRBD1	many	TRBJ2-3	TGCGCCAGCAGCAACAACTTCGACAGGGGAGGTGCAGATACGCAGTATTTT	CASSNNFDRGGADTQYF
TRBV29-1	-	-	TRBJ2-7	TGCAGCGTTGCCTCAGCGGGCGAGCAGTACTTC	CSVASAGEQYF
TRBV29-1	-	-	TRBJ2-7	TGCAGCGTAGTCGGGACTGCCTACGAGCAGTACTTC	CSVVGTAYEQYF
TRBV11-2	-	-	TRBJ2-3	TGTGCCAGCTCAGACCGTCGTGCGGTACCCACAGATACGCAGTATTTT	CASSDRRAVPTDTQYF
TRBV9	TRBD2	few	TRBJ2-2	TGTGCCAGCAGCGTAGGGCCTAGCGGCACCGGGGAGCTGTTTTTT	CASSVGPSGTGELFF
TRBV7-8	TRBD1	few	TRBJ2-2	TGTGCCAGCAGCTTAGCTACAGGGGCGCGTATCACCGGGGAGCTGTTTTTT	CASSLATGARITGELFF
TRBV11-3	-	few	TRBJ1-1	TGTGCCAGCAGACAGAGCAACCGCCCTAGGGACACTGAAGCTTTCTTT	CASRQSNRPRDTEAFF
TRBV11-3	TRBD2	few	TRBJ2-1	TGTGCCAGCAGCGTCTATAGCGGGGGGGGCCTGGGTGAGCAGTTCTTC	CASSVYSGGGLGEQFF
TRBV5-1	TRBD1	many	TRBJ2-1	TGCGCCAGCAGCGTACAGGGGGCTGAGCAGTTCTTC	CASSVQGAEQFF
TRBV9	TRBD2	-	TRBJ2-5	TGTGCCAGCAGCGTAGAGACTAGCGGGAGGCAAAACTTC	CASSVETSGRQNF
TRBV19	-	few	TRBJ1-5	TGTGCCAGTAGTATCAGGGGAGGCAATCAGCCCCAGCATTTT	CASSIRGGNQPQHF
TRBV24-1	-	few	TRBJ2-7	TGTGCCACCCAATCCCGGAGCTCCTACGAGCAGTACTTC	CATQSRSSYEQYF
TRBV4-1	TRBD2	-	TRBJ2-5	TGCGCCAGCAGCCAACTGGGACTAGTCGCGGAGACCCAGTACTTC	CASSQLGLVAETQYF
TRBV29-1	-	-	TRBJ2-7	TGCAGCGTTGATCGTCTCAACTCCTACGAGCAGTACTTC	CSVDRLNSYEQYF
TRBV5-1	TRBD2	few	TRBJ2-5	TGCGCCAGCAGCCCCGGGGAGGGATTCCAAGAGACCCAGTACTTC	CASSPGEGFQETQYF
TRBV28	-	few	TRBJ2-3	TGTGCCAGCAGTCCTCGGACAGATTCTAGCACAGATACGCAGTATTTT	CASSPRTDSSTDTQYF
TRBV5-1	TRBD1	once	TRBJ2-6	TGCGCCAGCAGCACAGGAACAGGGGCTGGGGCCAACGTCCTGACTTTC	CASSTGTGAGANVLTF
TRBV7-9	-	many	TRBJ2-3	TGTGCCAGCAGCCCTCAGGGAGGCAACACAGATACGCAGTATTTT	CASSPQGGNTDTQYF
TRBV7-9	-	-	TRBJ2-1	TGTGCCAGCAGCTTAGGAGAGGGCAGGGAACGGGATGAGCAGTTCTTC	CASSLGEGRERDEQFF
TRBV6-5	-	few	TRBJ1-1	TGTGCCAGCAGATCCTATATGAACACTGAAGCTTTCTTT	CASRSYMNTEAFF
TRBV6-1	-	few	TRBJ2-1	TGTGCCAGCAGTGATGAGGGAGCAAATGAGCAGTTCTTC	CASSDEGANEQFF
TRBV20-1	TRBD2	-	TRBJ2-3	TGCAGTGCTAGAGATCCAAGATCGGGGCTAGCGGGGTCGGGAGGTACGCAGTATTTT	CSARDPRSGLAGSGGTQYF
TRBV6-1	-	many	TRBJ1-1	TGTGCCAGCAGTGAAGGGCGACAGGTCAACACTGAAGCTTTCTTT	CASSEGRQVNTEAFF
TRBV6-2/TRBV6-3	-	-	TRBJ1-2	TGTGCCAGCAGCCCCGCTATTGGCTACACCTTC	CASSPAIGYTF
TRBV12-3/TRBV12-4	TRBD1	-	TRBJ1-6	TGTGCCAGCAGCCAGACAGGGGGCAGTTCACCCCTCCACTTT	CASSQTGGSSPLHF
TRBV19	-	few	TRBJ2-1	TGTGCCAGTAGTGTGGCGGGGCCCTACAATGAGCAGTTCTTC	CASSVAGPYNEQFF
TRBV12-3/TRBV12-4	-	few	TRBJ2-1	TGTGCCAGCAGTTCCATCCGACTCGGGTACAATGAGCAGTTCTTC	CASSSIRLGYNEQFF
TRBV7-9	-	few	TRBJ2-5	TGTGCCAGCAGCAAAGGGGGGTTAGAGACCCAGTACTTC	CASSKGGLETQYF
TRBV5-1	-	-	TRBJ2-7	TGCGCCAGCAGCTTCGGGGCGGGATTCTACGAGCAGTACTTC	CASSFGAGFYEQYF
TRBV25-1	TRBD2	few	TRBJ2-3	TGTGCCAGCAGCGATAATAGCGGGTTTCCTAGCACAGATACGCAGTATTTT	CASSDNSGFPSTDTQYF
TRBV4-1	-	-	TRBJ2-1	TGCGCCAGCGGAGACCAAGAACAGGGTAATCGGCGGGGTGAGCAGTTCTTC	CASGDQEQGNRRGEQFF
TRBV30	-	few	TRBJ2-6	TGTGCCCATCCAGGGCGCGGGGCCAACGTCCTGACTTTC	CAHPGRGANVLTF
TRBV5-1	TRBD1	few	TRBJ2-7	TGCGCCAGCGCCCCGGGACAGGGGAAGAAGTACGAGCAGTACTTC	CASAPGQGKKYEQYF
TRBV12-3/TRBV12-4	TRBD1	-	TRBJ1-1	TGTGCCAGCAGACAAGGGACAGGGGGAGGAGGGACTGAAGCTTTCTTT	CASRQGTGGGGTEAFF
TRBV7-9	TRBD2	few	TRBJ2-5	TGTGCCAGCGAGGGAGGGGAGACCCAGTACTTC	CASEGGETQYF
TRBV5-1	TRBD1	few	TRBJ2-2	TGCGCCAGCAGCCCGGGGACAGGGGGCAACACCGGGGAGCTGTTTTTT	CASSPGTGGNTGELFF
TRBV30	-	few	TRBJ1-1	TGTGCCTGGGGTGACAGGAACACTGAAGCTTTCTTT	CAWGDRNTEAFF
TRBV6-5	TRBD2	many	TRBJ2-7	TGTGCCAGCAAAGAGCGGGAGGGACCCTACGAGCAGTACTTC	CASKEREGPYEQYF
TRBV27	-	-	TRBJ2-5	TGTGCCAGCAGAGGAGTGTACCAAGAGACCCAGTACTTC	CASRGVYQETQYF
TRBV5-6	TRBD2	-	TRBJ2-5	TGTGCCAGCAGCTCCCCTAGCGGGAGGAAGGAAGAGACCCAGTACTTC	CASSSPSGRKEETQYF